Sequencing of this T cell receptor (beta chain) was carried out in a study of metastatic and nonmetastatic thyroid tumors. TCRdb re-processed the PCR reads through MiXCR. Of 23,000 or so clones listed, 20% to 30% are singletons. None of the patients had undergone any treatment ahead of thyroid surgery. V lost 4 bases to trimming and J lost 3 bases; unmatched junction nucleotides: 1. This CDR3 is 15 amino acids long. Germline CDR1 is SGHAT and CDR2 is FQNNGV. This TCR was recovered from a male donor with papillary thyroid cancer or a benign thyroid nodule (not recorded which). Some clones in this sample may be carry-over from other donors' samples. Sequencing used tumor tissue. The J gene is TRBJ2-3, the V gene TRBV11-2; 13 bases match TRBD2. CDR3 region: CASSSTSGRTDTQYF. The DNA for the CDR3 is TGTGCCAGCAGCTCGACTAGCGGGAGGACAGATACGCAGTATTTT.